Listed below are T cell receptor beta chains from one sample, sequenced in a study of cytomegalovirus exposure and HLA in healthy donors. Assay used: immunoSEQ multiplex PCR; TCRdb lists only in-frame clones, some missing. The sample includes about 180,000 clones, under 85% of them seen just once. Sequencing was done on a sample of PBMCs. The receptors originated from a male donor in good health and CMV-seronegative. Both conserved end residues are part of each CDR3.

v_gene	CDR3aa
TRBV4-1	CASSLILTGRNYGYTF
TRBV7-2	CASSPTGARGGQYF
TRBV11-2	CASSLDRARATGAFF
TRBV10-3	CAILEGDSEGNTIYF
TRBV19	CASSIGLAELTDTQYF
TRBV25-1	CASSEQYRGSVNGYTF
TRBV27	CASRRQGAEKLFF
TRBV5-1	CASSLGGPSREQFF
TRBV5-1	CASSLLWGADTQYF
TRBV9	CASSPREGQGSYEQYF
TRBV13	CASSLGAGVGTQYF
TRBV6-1	CASSSQEGRGQPQHF
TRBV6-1	CASSELAGGGEQFF
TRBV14	CASSREQGSEGYYEQYF
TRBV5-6	CASSTSYEQYF
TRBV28	CASSPTGKGGNTIYF
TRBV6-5	CASSYGPGSTDTQYF
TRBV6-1	CASSAGYNEQFF
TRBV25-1	CASSGGALLYGYTF
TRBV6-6	CASSYPRGSGNTIYF
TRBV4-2	CASSQERLSDEQYF
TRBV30	CAWSGDRGSAEAFF
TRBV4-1	CASSQEGQGFRDEQFF
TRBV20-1	CSARLAYEQYF
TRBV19	CASSIRTAPNYEQYF
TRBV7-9	CASSPRDRVTDTQYF
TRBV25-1	CATVRTNSYEQYF
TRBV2	CASSRQYSNQPQHF
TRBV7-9	CASSFGQGRDNQPQHF
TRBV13	CASSLGGGIYGYTF
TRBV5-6	CASSPWIAASYEQYF
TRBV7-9	CASSSGLLGNEQFF
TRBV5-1	CASSLAGPSTDTQYF
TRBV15	CATSREWTSGSTDTQYF
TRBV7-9	CASSSRAEAGDTQYF
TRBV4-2	CASSPQTGISSYNSPLHF
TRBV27	CASSLYTPPTGADGYTF
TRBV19	CASSKWTGGNQPQHF
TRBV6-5	CASSPDRPRQPQHF
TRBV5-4	CASSQAEGTGSYEQYF
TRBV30	CAWSRGFPGELFF
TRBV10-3	CAISDSRGNTDTQYF
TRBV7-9	CASSSNSGATNEKLFF
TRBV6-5	CASSYIKPGLPDAFF